The rows below give T cell receptor beta chains drawn from one sample of a study of T cells in localized non-small cell lung cancer. Generated by immunoSEQ multiplex PCR, the TCRdb table keeps only in-frame clones and is missing some. Of about 35,000 clones in the sample, approximately 90% were seen once. Sample: peripheral blood mononuclear cells, taken before any cancer treatment. All receptors come from a female donor of 60 years or more with stage II lung adenocarcinoma. Each CDR3 is given with its conserved first and last residue. D genes are given only for firm matches. Size values are once, few and many counts, or a class for expanded clones, and some rows have none.

CDR3nt: TGTGCCAGCAGCGTAGGGACAGGGGGCAGGACCGGGGAGCTGTTTTTT
CDR3aa: CASSVGTGGRTGELFF
j_gene: TRBJ2-2
v_gene: TRBV9
abundance: -
d_gene: TRBD1

CDR3nt: TGTGCCAGCAGCCAACTACACGCTGAAGCTTTCTTT
CDR3aa: CASSQLHAEAFF
j_gene: TRBJ1-1
v_gene: TRBV7-8
abundance: -
d_gene: -

CDR3nt: TGTGCCAGCACTGGGACAGGGGATCAGCCCCAGCATTTT
CDR3aa: CASTGTGDQPQHF
j_gene: TRBJ1-5
v_gene: TRBV6-6
abundance: -
d_gene: TRBD1

CDR3nt: TGTGCCAGCAGAACATTCAGACGTATGGGTCAGCCCCAGCATTTT
CDR3aa: CASRTFRRMGQPQHF
j_gene: TRBJ1-5
v_gene: TRBV28
abundance: -
d_gene: -

CDR3nt: TGTGCCAGCAGCCCTACCGGCTACGAGCAGTACTTC
CDR3aa: CASSPTGYEQYF
j_gene: TRBJ2-7
v_gene: TRBV7-9
abundance: -
d_gene: -

CDR3nt: TGTGCCAGCAGTTTAGGAGGACAGGGAAGAAGCTACGAGCAGTACTTC
CDR3aa: CASSLGGQGRSYEQYF
j_gene: TRBJ2-7
v_gene: TRBV27
abundance: -
d_gene: TRBD1

CDR3nt: TGTGCCAGCAGCTATGCCATCGGGGAAGATACGCAGTATTTT
CDR3aa: CASSYAIGEDTQYF
j_gene: TRBJ2-3
v_gene: TRBV5-4
abundance: -
d_gene: -

CDR3nt: TGTGCCAGCAGCCAACAGGGACTCACTGAAGCTTTCTTT
CDR3aa: CASSQQGLTEAFF
j_gene: TRBJ1-1
v_gene: TRBV11-2
abundance: once
d_gene: -

CDR3nt: TGTGCCAGCAGCTTGGCCGCGACAGTCCCTAGCAATCAGCCCCAGCATTTT
CDR3aa: CASSLAATVPSNQPQHF
j_gene: TRBJ1-5
v_gene: TRBV5-5
abundance: -
d_gene: -

CDR3nt: TGTGCCAGCAAAAGAGCCGCGGTCACTGAAGCTTTCTTT
CDR3aa: CASKRAAVTEAFF
j_gene: TRBJ1-1
v_gene: TRBV6-5
abundance: -
d_gene: -

CDR3nt: TGCGCCAGCAGCCAAGAGGACAGGACTTTCTACGAGCAGTACTTC
CDR3aa: CASSQEDRTFYEQYF
j_gene: TRBJ2-7
v_gene: TRBV4-1
abundance: -
d_gene: TRBD1

CDR3nt: TGTGCCAGCAGCTTAGAGGGCCAGGATTACAATGAGCAGTTCTTC
CDR3aa: CASSLEGQDYNEQFF
j_gene: TRBJ2-1
v_gene: TRBV11-2
abundance: -
d_gene: -

CDR3nt: TGCGCCAGCAGCTTGGGATCAATTGGGCTACACTACACCTTC
CDR3aa: CASSLGSIGLHYTF
j_gene: TRBJ1-2
v_gene: TRBV5-1
abundance: -
d_gene: -

CDR3nt: TGCGCCAGCAGCCTTAATACACTTTCACCCCTCCACTTT
CDR3aa: CASSLNTLSPLHF
j_gene: TRBJ1-6
v_gene: TRBV4-3
abundance: -
d_gene: -

CDR3nt: TGTGCCAGCAGTGAAATGATGGTAGCGGGCCACAATGAGCAGTTCTTC
CDR3aa: CASSEMMVAGHNEQFF
j_gene: TRBJ2-1
v_gene: TRBV6-1
abundance: -
d_gene: TRBD2

CDR3nt: TGTGCCAGCAGCAGCCCGGTTCACCCGGGACAGCATAACTATGGCTACACCTTC
CDR3aa: CASSSPVHPGQHNYGYTF
j_gene: TRBJ1-2
v_gene: TRBV21-1
abundance: -
d_gene: -

CDR3nt: TGTGCCAGCAGCCGGGGGCGTAGGACTGAAGCTTTCTTT
CDR3aa: CASSRGRRTEAFF
j_gene: TRBJ1-1
v_gene: TRBV7-2
abundance: -
d_gene: -

CDR3nt: TGTGCCAGCAAAGAACGTTTTTCCCAAAATCAGCCCCAGCATTTT
CDR3aa: CASKERFSQNQPQHF
j_gene: TRBJ1-5
v_gene: TRBV27
abundance: few
d_gene: -

CDR3nt: TGTGCCAGCAGCCCAGACAGGGGAGCCTCTGCAACTAATGAAAAACTGTTTTTT
CDR3aa: CASSPDRGASATNEKLFF
j_gene: TRBJ1-4
v_gene: TRBV5-4
abundance: -
d_gene: TRBD1

CDR3nt: TGTGCCAGCTCACCAGACAGGTCGGTCGCTGAAGCTTTCTTT
CDR3aa: CASSPDRSVAEAFF
j_gene: TRBJ1-1
v_gene: TRBV18
abundance: -
d_gene: -

CDR3nt: TGTGCCAGCAGCTTTGAGAGCTCCTACGAGCAGTACTTC
CDR3aa: CASSFESSYEQYF
j_gene: TRBJ2-7
v_gene: TRBV7-2
abundance: -
d_gene: -

CDR3nt: TGCGCCAGCAGAGCAGGGGAGGCCACCGGGGAGCTGTTTTTT
CDR3aa: CASRAGEATGELFF
j_gene: TRBJ2-2
v_gene: TRBV5-1
abundance: -
d_gene: -

CDR3nt: TGTGCCAGAAGCTTAGTGAGACAGGGGATCAACGAGCAGTACTTC
CDR3aa: CARSLVRQGINEQYF
j_gene: TRBJ2-7
v_gene: TRBV5-3
abundance: -
d_gene: TRBD1

CDR3nt: TGTGCCAGCAGCGGGCAGGGGAGCAATGAGCAGTTCTTC
CDR3aa: CASSGQGSNEQFF
j_gene: TRBJ2-1
v_gene: TRBV27
abundance: -
d_gene: -

CDR3nt: TGTGCCAGCAGCCGCTTTGGGCGGGAATGGAATGAGCAGTTCTTC
CDR3aa: CASSRFGREWNEQFF
j_gene: TRBJ2-1
v_gene: TRBV5-4
abundance: -
d_gene: -

CDR3nt: TGTGCCAGCAGTCGTACAGGGGCCCCTGAAAAACTGTTTTTT
CDR3aa: CASSRTGAPEKLFF
j_gene: TRBJ1-4
v_gene: TRBV28
abundance: -
d_gene: TRBD1

CDR3nt: TGTGCCAGCAGCTTACAGGGGAACACTGAAGCTTTCTTT
CDR3aa: CASSLQGNTEAFF
j_gene: TRBJ1-1
v_gene: TRBV7-9
abundance: -
d_gene: -

CDR3nt: TGTGCCAGCAGTGACTTCGGGACAGGGGACACCGGGGAGCTGTTTTTT
CDR3aa: CASSDFGTGDTGELFF
j_gene: TRBJ2-2
v_gene: TRBV6-4
abundance: few
d_gene: TRBD1

CDR3nt: TGTGCTAGTGGTTTGGATCCGACAGGGCTGGGCAATCAGCCCCAGCATTTT
CDR3aa: CASGLDPTGLGNQPQHF
j_gene: TRBJ1-5
v_gene: TRBV12-5
abundance: -
d_gene: TRBD1

CDR3nt: TGTGCCAGCAGTGAATGGCGGGAGGGTGAGACCCAGTACTTC
CDR3aa: CASSEWREGETQYF
j_gene: TRBJ2-5
v_gene: TRBV25-1
abundance: -
d_gene: TRBD2

CDR3nt: TGTGCCAGTAGTGAGCGCAATCAGCCCCAGCATTTT
CDR3aa: CASSERNQPQHF
j_gene: TRBJ1-5
v_gene: TRBV19
abundance: -
d_gene: -

CDR3nt: TGCGCCAGCAGAGGAGGGGGCTACAATGAGCAGTTCTTC
CDR3aa: CASRGGGYNEQFF
j_gene: TRBJ2-1
v_gene: TRBV5-1
abundance: -
d_gene: -

CDR3nt: TGCAGCGTTGAAGATTTTGGGAGCACCGGCTACACCTTC
CDR3aa: CSVEDFGSTGYTF
j_gene: TRBJ1-2
v_gene: TRBV29-1
abundance: -
d_gene: -